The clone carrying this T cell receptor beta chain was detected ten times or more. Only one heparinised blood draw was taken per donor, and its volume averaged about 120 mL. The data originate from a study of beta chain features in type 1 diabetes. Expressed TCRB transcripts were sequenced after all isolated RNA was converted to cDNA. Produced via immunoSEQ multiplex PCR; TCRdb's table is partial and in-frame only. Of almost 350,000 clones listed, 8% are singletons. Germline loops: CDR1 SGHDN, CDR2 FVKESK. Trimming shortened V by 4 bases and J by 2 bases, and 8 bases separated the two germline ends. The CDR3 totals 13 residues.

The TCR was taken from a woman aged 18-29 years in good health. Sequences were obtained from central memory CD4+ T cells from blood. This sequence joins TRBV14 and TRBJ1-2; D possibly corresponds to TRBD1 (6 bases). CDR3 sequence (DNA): TGTGCCAGCAGCCTACAGGGAAACTATGGCTACACCTTC. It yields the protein CASSLQGNYGYTF. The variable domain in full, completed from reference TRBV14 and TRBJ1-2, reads EAGVTQFPSHSVIEKGQTVTLRCDPISGHDNLYWYRRVMGKEIKFLLHFVKESKQDESGMPNNRFLAERTGGTYSTLKVQPAELEDSGVYFCASSLQGNYGYTFGSGTRLTVV.